Presented here are 25 T cell receptor beta chains from one specimen sequenced in a study of blood T cell repertoires in COVID-19. TCRdb's table, derived via immunoSEQ multiplex PCR, lists solely in-frame clones and lacks some. Here the sample spans tens of thousands of clones, 87% being singletons. Sequences were obtained from peripheral blood. Source of these receptors: a woman aged 50 to 65 with active or convalescent COVID-19.

This chain uses TRBV6-5 with TRBJ2-1, with D possibly TRBD1 on 6 matching bases. The V end was cut by 5 bases, the J end by 9 bases, with 20 bases between. This CDR3 comprises 15 residues. Germline V lookup: CDR1 MNHEY, CDR2 SVGAGI. CDR3 DNA sequence: TGTGCCAGCAGTACCGCTGGAACAGGGACGGGTGAGCAGTTCTTC. Protein: CASSTAGTGTGEQFF.

The V gene is TRBV19, the J gene TRBJ2-1; TRBD2 might be the D (5 bases). Germline values: CDR1 LNHDA, CDR2 SQIVND (reference sequence). This CDR3 has 13 amino acids. V gave up 6 bases and J gave up 2 bases, with 8 bases separating them. CDR3 sequence reads: CASRLVPYNEQFF. The DNA for the CDR3 is TGTGCCAGTAGACTAGTTCCCTACAATGAGCAGTTCTTC.

This clone was counted a few times. This chain joins TRBV3-1 (or the pseudogene TRBV3-2) and TRBJ1-1; D may be TRBD1 (5 bases). The V gene lost 2 bases and the J gene lost 8 bases, with 12 bases spanning the gap. Germline CDR1 LGHDT, CDR2 YNNKEL (reference sequence). The CDR3 runs to 13 residues. This CDR3 is CASSQTPSGEAFF. CDR3 DNA: TGTGCCAGCAGCCAAACACCCTCAGGGGAAGCTTTCTTT.

V and J are TRBV7-9 and TRBJ1-1; 10 nucleotides line up with TRBD1. The CDR3 is 16 amino acids. V lost 5 bases, J lost 4 bases, and 10 bases stayed unmatched. CDR1 is SEHNR, CDR2 FQNEAQ, per germline (reference sequence). CDR3 in amino acids: CASSVLTGGAGTEAFF. In DNA, the CDR3 is TGTGCCAGCAGCGTCTTGACAGGGGGCGCCGGCACTGAAGCTTTCTTT.

The V gene is TRBV9, the J gene TRBJ1-3; no reliable D call. CDR3 size: 15 residues. Looked up from germline, CDR1 is SGDLS and CDR2 is YYNGEE. V was shortened by 0 bases and J by 4 bases, with 11 bases between the two germline ends. This chain's CDR3 is CASSVGGGEGNTIYF. CDR3 bases: TGTGCCAGCAGCGTAGGGGGAGGCGAAGGAAACACCATATATTTT.

A single count supports this clone. The chain is built from TRBV9 and TRBJ1-6, with 7 bases fitting TRBD1. The CDR3 consists of 14 residues. V shed 3 bases and J 6 bases; nucleotides not matched to a gene: 3. The V gene's germline CDR1 is SGDLS and CDR2 YYNGEE. CDR3 residues: CASSGTGFNSPLHF. CDR3 nucleotides: TGTGCCAGCAGCGGGACAGGTTTTAATTCACCCCTCCACTTT.

The chain is built from TRBV12-3 or TRBV12-4 and TRBJ1-2; maybe TRBD1 (5 bases). This CDR3 is 13 amino acids long. V lost 5 bases to trimming and J lost 4 bases, with 11 bases between them. The CDR3 loop reads CASSPDRFYGYTF. The CDR3 region has the DNA TGTGCCAGCAGTCCAGACAGATTCTATGGCTACACCTTC.

This chain joins TRBV7-2 and TRBJ1-3; D gene uncertain. The CDR3 runs to 14 residues. Germline CDR1 reads SGHTA; CDR2 reads FQGNSA. V dropped 5 bases and J dropped 3 bases, with 11 bases sitting between them. CDR3 nucleotide sequence: TGTGCCAGCAGCCTGAGCTCTTTTGGAAACACCATATATTTT. It codes for CASSLSSFGNTIYF.

Details on this clone: The same CDR3 is also encoded by other DNA sequences in this sample. This chain connects TRBV12-3 or TRBV12-4 to TRBJ1-5; the D gene is possibly TRBD1 (5 bases). Trimming left V 9 bases short and J 5 bases short, with 8 bases between. CDR3 length: 11 amino acids. Here the CDR3 reads CASSRDQPQHF. For the CDR3, the DNA is TGTGCCAGTAGCAGGGATCAGCCCCAGCATTTT.

This clone came up a few times. Additional DNA sequences in this sample encode the identical CDR3. The rearrangement uses TRBV5-1 and TRBJ1-2; a possible D gene is TRBD1 (5 bases). V lost 1 base, J lost 10 bases, and 14 bases lay in between. This CDR3 contains 13 residues. Looked up from germline, CDR1 is SGHRS and CDR2 is YFSETQ. In DNA form, the CDR3 reads TGCGCCAGCAGCTTGTCTTCCCAGGGCTCCTACACCTTC. It yields the protein CASSLSSQGSYTF. The variable domain in full, with the rest retrieved from reference TRBV5-1 and TRBJ1-2, is KAGVTQTPRYLIKTRGQQVTLSCSPISGHRSVSWYQQTPGQGLQFLFEYFSETQRNKGNFPGRFSGRQFSNSRSEMNVSTLELGDSALYLCASSLSSQGSYTFGSGTRLTVV.

J is TRBJ2-7 and V is TRBV6-6; tentative D call: TRBD2 (6 bases). Germline-derived CDR1 and CDR2 are MNHNY and SVGAGI (reference sequence). There are 13 residues in the CDR3. The V end lost 6 bases, the J end lost 2 bases, and 11 bases lay between the germline ends. The CDR3: CASRAGIPYEQYF. The CDR3 coding sequence is TGTGCCAGCAGGGCGGGGATCCCCTACGAGCAGTACTTC.

This rearrangement joins TRBV15 to TRBJ1-4; D not resolved. The V end was cut by 8 bases, the J end by 10 bases, with 11 bases between. The germline V gene encodes CDR1 LNHNV and CDR2 YYDKDF (reference sequence). The CDR3 has 11 residues. CDR3 residues: CATAGMGKLFF. The CDR3 region has the DNA TGTGCCACCGCGGGAATGGGAAAACTGTTTTTT. Full variable domain (missing parts from reference TRBV15 and TRBJ1-4): DAMVIQNPRYQVTQFGKPVTLSCSQTLNHNVMYWYQQKSSQAPKLLFHYYDKDFNNEADTPDNFQSRRPNTSFCFLDIRSPGLGDTAMYLCATAGMGKLFFGSGTQLSVL.

The chain employs TRBV2 and TRBJ2-4, with TRBD1 matching 9 bases. The CDR3 has 13 residues. Looked up from germline, CDR1 is SNHLY and CDR2 is FYNNEI. The V segment lost 6 bases and the J segment 9 bases; nucleotides outside the gene matches: 6. The CDR3 reads CASSLQGAGIQYF. CDR3 coding DNA: TGTGCCAGCAGCCTACAGGGGGCAGGCATTCAGTACTTC.

This clone was counted between two and nine times. This chain connects TRBV5-1 to TRBJ1-3, with D unclear. Deletions cut 3 bases from V and 4 bases from J, with 23 bases between. The germline V gene has CDR1 SGHRS and CDR2 YFSETQ. The CDR3 length is 18 residues. CDR3 coding DNA: TGCGCCAGCAGCTCATACCAAACCGCCCCGGCGGAGGGAAACACCATATATTTT. Translation: CASSSYQTAPAEGNTIYF.

The gene calls are TRBV7-9 and TRBJ1-1, with TRBD1 matching 7 bases. The trim removed 4 bases at V and 4 bases at J, leaving 9 bases unmatched. The CDR3 consists of 15 residues. Per the germline V gene, CDR1 is SEHNR and CDR2 is FQNEAQ (reference sequence). The CDR3, as DNA: TGTGCCAGCAGCTGGAACAGGGGAGTACCCACTGAAGCTTTCTTT. Its translation: CASSWNRGVPTEAFF.

Only one count was recorded for this clone. The rearrangement joins TRBV30 to TRBJ2-7; no clear D gene. The CDR3 is 11 amino acids. Germline V gene lookup returns CDR1 GTSNPN and CDR2 SVGIG (reference sequence). Trimming took off 4 bases at V and 2 bases at J, with 6 bases between the two ends. As DNA, the CDR3 is TGTGCCTGGATAGCAGCCTACGAGCAGTACTTC. The encoded protein is CAWIAAYEQYF.

This chain joins TRBV4-3 and TRBJ2-3; D remains unclear. Trimming pared 5 bases from V and 2 bases from J, leaving 17 bases between. The CDR3 is 16 residues long. Germline values: CDR1 LGHNA, CDR2 YSLEER. The CDR3 loop is CASSSRLQIPTDTQYF. CDR3 sequence (DNA): TGCGCCAGCAGCTCAAGGTTACAGATACCCACAGATACGCAGTATTTT.

Only one count was recorded for this clone. This sequence joins TRBV6-2 or TRBV6-3 and TRBJ1-1; D remains unclear. The CDR3 contains 12 residues. CDR1 is MNHEY and CDR2 is SVGEGT in the germline V gene. Trimming pared 4 bases from V and 8 bases from J, leaving 11 bases between. The CDR3 bases are TGTGCCAGCAGTTTTCAAAGCCTCGAAGCTTTCTTT. Translating gives CASSFQSLEAFF.

The chain has TRBV24-1 and TRBJ2-3; 10 nucleotides agree with TRBD2. After removal of 10 bases from V and 2 bases from J, the junction contained 8 bases not matched to a gene. Germline V gene sequence: CDR1 KGHDR, CDR2 SFDVKD. The CDR3 length is 15 residues. The CDR3 spells CATDVSGGPTDTQYF. The CDR3 DNA reads TGTGCCACAGACGTTAGCGGGGGGCCCACAGATACGCAGTATTTT.

This clone was counted a few times. The gene calls are TRBV27 and TRBJ2-7; D is unclear. This CDR3 contains 10 residues. V lost 3 bases, J lost 5 bases, and 2 bases lay in between. Per the germline V gene, CDR1 is MNHEY and CDR2 is SMNVEV (reference sequence). CDR3: CASSFNEQYF. The CDR3 region has the DNA TGTGCCAGCAGTTTCAACGAGCAGTACTTC.

The chain couples TRBV5-4 to TRBJ2-1, with D tentatively TRBD2 (5 bases). CDR3 length: 16 amino acids. The germline gives CDR1 SGHNT, CDR2 YYREEE (reference sequence). Trimming removed 4 bases from V and 2 bases from J, with 16 bases in between. As DNA, the CDR3 is TGTGCCAGCAGCCTTGGAGGTGCGACAACCTACAATGAGCAGTTCTTC. Its translation is CASSLGGATTYNEQFF.

The rearrangement uses TRBV12-3 or TRBV12-4 and TRBJ1-2; TRBD1 is a possible D gene (5 bases). V was pared by 7 bases and J by 4 bases, with 10 bases between. The length of the CDR3 is 12 residues. CDR3: CASTLQGYGYTF. CDR3 nucleotide sequence: TGTGCCAGCACTCTGCAGGGCTATGGCTACACCTTC.

The chain employs TRBV5-6 and TRBJ2-3; 7 nucleotides line up with TRBD1. The junction had 15 bases not matched to a gene; V was cut back by 4 bases and J by 4 bases. The CDR3 contains 17 residues. CDR1 and CDR2 from the germline V gene are SGHDT and YYEEEE. The CDR3: CASSPTPDRVPPDTQYF. As DNA, the CDR3 is TGTGCCAGCAGCCCTACCCCTGACAGGGTACCACCAGATACGCAGTATTTT. The full variable domain, in which reference TRBV5-6 and TRBJ2-3 provide the parts outside the CDR3, is DAGVTQSPTHLIKTRGQQVTLRCSPKSGHDTVSWYQQALGQGPQFIFQYYEEEERQRGNFPDRFSGHQFPNYSSELNVNALLLGDSALYLCASSPTPDRVPPDTQYFGPGTRLTVL.

This chain joins TRBV28 and TRBJ1-2; no definite D call. The germline CDR1 and CDR2 sequences are MDHEN and SYDVKM. Trimming pared 1 base from V and 5 bases from J, leaving 2 bases between. The CDR3 covers 11 residues. Here the CDR3 DNA reads TGTGCCAGCAGTTTATCATATGGCTACACCTTC. This gives the protein CASSLSYGYTF.

The chain combines TRBV7-2 with TRBJ1-5; 9 nucleotides line up with TRBD1. This CDR3 spans 13 amino acids. CDR1 is SGHTA, CDR2 FQGNSA, per germline. The ends lost 5 bases at V and 7 bases at J; junction bases unmatched: 3. CDR3 sequence (DNA): TGTGCCAGCAGCCGACAGGGGGGCCAGCCCCAGCATTTT. Amino acids: CASSRQGGQPQHF.